This is a list of T cell receptor beta chains from one sample in a study of blood T cell repertoires in COVID-19. The protocol was immunoSEQ multiplex PCR, while the TCRdb copy is restricted to in-frame clones and leaves out a portion. The data hold about 310,000 clones, with roughly 87% observed a single time. The sample taken for sequencing was peripheral blood. These receptors all stem from a man aged 18 to 30 with active or convalescent COVID-19. CDR3s include the opening cysteine and the closing phenylalanine or tryptophan. A D gene is named only where the DNA matches it firmly.

V gene	D gene	J gene	CDR3 protein	CDR3 DNA
TRBV29-1	TRBD1	TRBJ1-5	CSVGGTGDQPQHF	TGCAGCGTTGGGGGGACAGGGGATCAGCCCCAGCATTTT
TRBV5-1	TRBD1	TRBJ2-1	CASSLGDRPEQFF	TGCGCCAGCAGCTTGGGGGACAGGCCCGAGCAGTTCTTC
TRBV9	TRBD1	TRBJ1-4	CASSPDRVVPNEKLFF	TGTGCCAGCAGCCCGGACAGGGTGGTGCCTAATGAAAAACTGTTTTTT
TRBV4-1	-	TRBJ2-4	CASSQDPGIGGTYTGAKNIQYF	TGCGCCAGCAGCCAAGATCCCGGTATCGGCGGGACCTACACCGGAGCCAAAAACATTCAGTACTTC
TRBV9	TRBD2	TRBJ2-3	CASSVGLAGGTDTQYF	TGTGCCAGCAGCGTTGGACTAGCGGGGGGCACAGATACGCAGTATTTT
TRBV2	-	TRBJ1-6	CASSKDSSSYNSPLHF	TGTGCCAGCAGTAAGGACAGTAGCTCCTATAATTCACCCCTCCACTTT
TRBV10-3	TRBD2	TRBJ2-7	CAINPSGEYEQYF	TGTGCCATCAATCCTAGCGGAGAATACGAGCAGTACTTC
TRBV10-2	TRBD1	TRBJ1-2	CASSVKDRVISYGYTF	TGCGCCAGCAGTGTAAAGGACAGGGTAATTAGCTATGGCTACACCTTC
TRBV28	TRBD1	TRBJ1-2	CASRPAGTGKGGYTF	TGTGCCAGCAGACCAGCCGGGACAGGGAAGGGTGGCTACACCTTC
TRBV5-1	TRBD1	TRBJ2-2	CASKTGRAGQGLAGELFF	TGCGCCAGCAAGACGGGACGCGCGGGACAGGGTTTAGCCGGGGAGCTGTTTTTT
TRBV4-3	TRBD2	TRBJ2-5	CASSPSPGLVMETQYF	TGCGCCAGCAGCCCAAGTCCGGGACTAGTTATGGAGACCCAGTACTTC
TRBV27	TRBD2	TRBJ2-1	CASSFRLAGGPDNEQFF	TGTGCCAGCAGTTTCCGACTAGCGGGGGGGCCCGACAATGAGCAGTTCTTC
TRBV28	TRBD1	TRBJ1-1	CASRVPGQVQAFF	TGTGCCAGCAGGGTCCCGGGACAGGTCCAGGCTTTCTTT
TRBV5-4	-	TRBJ2-7	CASSLRFREQYF	TGTGCCAGCAGCTTGCGTTTTCGGGAGCAGTACTTC
TRBV3-1/TRBV3-2	TRBD1	TRBJ2-2	CASSGPGQGAGVYTGELFF	TGTGCCAGCAGCGGACCGGGACAGGGGGCGGGAGTTTACACCGGGGAGCTGTTTTTT
TRBV5-6	-	TRBJ1-2	CASTLWERGANYGYTF	TGTGCCAGCACCCTGTGGGAGCGGGGGGCGAACTATGGCTACACCTTC
TRBV6-5	TRBD2	TRBJ2-3	CASSSLAGGTTDTQYF	TGTGCCAGCAGTTCCCTAGCGGGAGGGACCACAGATACGCAGTATTTT